This entry is about one T cell receptor beta chain. Data came from immunoSEQ multiplex PCR; TCRdb stores just in-frame clones and leaves some out. Of over a thousand clones listed, just over 14% are singletons. The sample comes from a study of T cells in localized non-small cell lung cancer. There are 14 residues in the CDR3. The germline V and J ends were trimmed by 7 bases and 3 bases, with 15 bases remaining between them. Germline CDR1 is MNHGY and CDR2 is SAAAGT. Sequenced material: normal lung tissue next to the tumor, taken before any cancer treatment. V usage is TRBV6-8 and J usage is TRBJ1-1; no firm D call. This receptor was obtained from a male donor older than 55 with stage I lung adenocarcinoma. The CDR3 loop is CASKGTPWDTEAFF. In DNA form, the CDR3 reads TGTGCCAGCAAGGGCACCCCCTGGGACACTGAAGCTTTCTTT.